The 13 T cell receptor beta chains in this list originate from one sample, sequenced in a study of Ad26.COV2.S vaccination and SARS-CoV-2 variants (TCRdb year 2021). The receptor library was made with the immunoSEQ multiplex PCR assay. The table was pulled from immuneACCESS by TCRdb, which kept in-frame rearrangements only. Such tables lose some clones; where checked, under half of the loss comes from unresolved V genes, and the rest has no known cause. Across this sample there are approximately 410,000 clones, with around 87% seen only once. Approximately 4% of the sample rests with the top ten. This specimen's treatment or condition label, interpreted: over 15 received Ad26.COV2.S at low or high dose, single or two shots; roughly 5 received placebo; per-sample allocation not given. For vaccine and placebo recipients, the sequenced repertoires came from samples collected on day 63 after the first injection.

The sequences come from peripheral blood, collected in a trial of Ad26.COV2.S vaccine versus placebo. Receptor source: a person between 18 and 59 years old who received the Ad26.COV2.S COVID-19 vaccine or a placebo.

The chain joins TRBV11-3 to TRBJ2-1; D gene unclear. The V gene lost 1 base and the J gene lost 5 bases, with 6 bases spanning the gap. Germline CDR1 SGHNT, CDR2 YENEEA. The CDR3 contains 13 residues. The CDR3 loop is CASSLGLNNEQFF. CDR3 sequence (DNA): TGTGCCAGCAGCTTAGGACTTAACAATGAGCAGTTCTTC.

V gene TRBV30 combines with J gene TRBJ1-1; 7 nucleotides line up with TRBD1. The V and J ends lost 0 bases and 11 bases, in that order; junction bases with no gene match: 6. Germline V lookup: CDR1 GTSNPN, CDR2 SVGIG (reference sequence). The CDR3 consists of 12 residues. DNA of the CDR3: TGTGCCTGGAGTGTACACAGGGGCGACGCTTTCTTT. It specifies CAWSVHRGDAFF.

V usage is TRBV11-3 and J usage is TRBJ2-7, with 10 positions matching TRBD1. This CDR3 contains 16 residues. Germline V gene sequence: CDR1 SGHNT, CDR2 YENEEA. Trimming took 5 bases from V and 6 from J; bases not matched to a gene: 13. CDR3 loop: CASSATRTGGGGEQYF. The CDR3 coding sequence is TGTGCCAGCAGCGCGACCAGGACAGGGGGTGGGGGCGAGCAGTACTTC.

The chain joins TRBV14 to TRBJ2-2; the match to TRBD2 covers 12 bases. This CDR3 spans 16 amino acids. Germline V gives CDR1 SGHDN, CDR2 FVKESK. Trimming took 5 bases from V and 4 from J; bases not matched to a gene: 5. The CDR3 loop reads CASSFWTSGVTGELFF. CDR3 coding DNA: TGTGCCAGCAGCTTCTGGACTAGCGGGGTCACCGGGGAGCTGTTTTTT.

The gene calls are TRBV27 and TRBJ2-2; D remains unclear. Germline V gene lookup returns CDR1 MNHEY and CDR2 SMNVEV (reference sequence). Trimming removed 0 bases from V and 5 bases from J, with 7 bases in between. CDR3 length: 14 amino acids. The CDR3 here is CASSLSMGTGELFF. In DNA form, the CDR3 reads TGTGCCAGCAGTTTATCCATGGGGACCGGGGAGCTGTTTTTT.

The chain couples TRBV5-5 to TRBJ2-3; D is unresolved. The CDR3 is 15 residues long. Germline values: CDR1 SGHKS, CDR2 YYEKEE (reference sequence). Deletions cut 0 bases from V and 1 base from J, with 9 bases between. CDR3 DNA sequence: TGTGCCAGCAGCTTGGGTAGTTTTGGCACAGATACGCAGTATTTT. It yields the protein CASSLGSFGTDTQYF.

The rearrangement uses TRBV12-3 or TRBV12-4 and TRBJ2-2, with D uncertain. CDR3 length equals 13 residues. Between the trimmed V and J ends, which lost 3 bases and 10 bases, there was a span of 12 bases. As DNA, the CDR3 is TGTGCCAGCAGTTTTTATTCGGACGTGGAGCTGTTTTTT. This translates into CASSFYSDVELFF.

The chain joins TRBV7-9 to TRBJ2-2, with D possibly being TRBD1 (5 bases). There are 13 residues in the CDR3. In germline, CDR1 is SEHNR, CDR2 FQNEAQ (reference sequence). V was clipped by 5 bases and J by 6 bases, with 10 bases between them. The CDR3 protein is CASSPWTSGELFF. The CDR3 DNA sequence: TGTGCCAGCAGCCCTTGGACATCCGGGGAGCTGTTTTTT.

The rearrangement joins TRBV11-1 to TRBJ2-7, with 10 bases fitting TRBD1. V gave up 5 bases and J gave up 0 bases; unmatched junction bases: 4. Germline assignment: CDR1 SGHAT and CDR2 FQDESV (reference sequence). The CDR3 is made up of 15 amino acids. The CDR3: CASSPRDRGSYEQYF. In DNA form, the CDR3 reads TGTGCCAGCAGCCCCCGGGACAGGGGCTCCTACGAGCAGTACTTC.

This rearrangement joins TRBV4-1 to TRBJ1-2; 9 nucleotides agree with TRBD1. Losses at the gene ends were 2 bases for V and 5 bases for J; bases not matched to a gene: 12. This CDR3 spans 17 amino acids. CDR1 and CDR2 (germline): MGHRA, YSYEKL. The CDR3 DNA reads TGCGCCAGCAGCCAATTAGGCACAGGGGGCGCTTGGTATGGCTACACCTTC. Amino acids: CASSQLGTGGAWYGYTF.

The chain couples TRBV27 to TRBJ2-1; D is unclear. CDR1 is MNHEY, CDR2 SMNVEV, per germline (reference sequence). Between the trimmed V and J ends, which lost 2 bases and 9 bases, there was a span of 8 bases. This CDR3 comprises 12 residues. This CDR3 reads CASSLGGIEQFF. The CDR3 region has the DNA TGTGCCAGCAGTTTAGGTGGAATTGAGCAGTTCTTC.

V and J are TRBV19 and TRBJ2-5; D is unclear. The length of the CDR3 is 13 residues. V shed 3 bases and J shed 0 bases, with 5 bases lying between them. Germline V CDR1 and CDR2: LNHDA, SQIVND (reference sequence). This CDR3 reads CASSIVDQETQYF. The CDR3 region has the DNA TGTGCCAGTAGTATTGTAGACCAAGAGACCCAGTACTTC.

The chain has TRBV7-8 and TRBJ2-1, with 10 bases lining up with TRBD2. The ends lost 5 bases at V and 2 bases at J; junction bases unmatched: 3. The germline V gene has CDR1 SGHVS and CDR2 FQNEAQ. This CDR3 has 15 amino acids. The CDR3 region has the DNA TGTGCCAGCAGCGCCCTAGCGGGGGCCTACAATGAGCAGTTCTTC. This codes for CASSALAGAYNEQFF.